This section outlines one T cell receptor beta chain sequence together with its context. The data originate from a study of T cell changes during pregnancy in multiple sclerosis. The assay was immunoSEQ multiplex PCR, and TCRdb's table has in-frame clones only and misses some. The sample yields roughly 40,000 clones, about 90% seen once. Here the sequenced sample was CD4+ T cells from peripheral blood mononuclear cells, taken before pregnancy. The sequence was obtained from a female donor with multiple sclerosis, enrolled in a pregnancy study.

This CDR3 reads CASSIAGLSDTQYF. The CDR3 coding sequence is TGTGCCAGCAGCATAGCGGGGCTTTCAGATACGCAGTATTTT. The chain carries TRBV5-6 and TRBJ2-3; 8 positions match TRBD2. Trimming at V came to 4 bases and at J to 4 bases, leaving 5 bases not matched to a gene. The CDR3 length is 14 residues. Germline CDR1 SGHDT, CDR2 YYEEEE.